Listed below are T cell receptor beta chains from one sample, sequenced in a study of cytomegalovirus exposure and HLA in healthy donors. TCRdb's copy holds only in-frame clones and misses some; the assay was immunoSEQ multiplex PCR. In the table there are tens of thousands of clones, roughly three quarters of which are singletons. The sequenced sample was PBMCs. These receptors all come from a man between 25 and 39 years old in good health and CMV-seronegative. Both conserved end residues are part of each CDR3. The D gene is left open where the match is weak. Rows may omit the clone size; those that give it use once, few, many or a size class.

j_gene | v_gene | abundance | d_gene | CDR3aa | CDR3nt
TRBJ2-3 | TRBV6-1 | few | TRBD2 | CASTLAEVDTQYF | TGTGCCAGCACACTAGCGGAGGTGGATACGCAGTATTTT
TRBJ2-7 | TRBV11-2 | NA | NA | CASSLAQATYEQYF | TGTGCCAGCAGCTTAGCCCAGGCCACCTACGAGCAGTACTTC
TRBJ1-2 | TRBV6-6 | few | TRBD1 | CASTGGQGGYGYTF | TGTGCCAGCACCGGGGGACAGGGAGGCTATGGCTACACCTTC
TRBJ2-1 | TRBV7-6 | NA | TRBD2 | CASRGIAGSSYNEQFF | TGTGCCAGCAGGGGGATAGCGGGGAGCTCCTACAATGAGCAGTTCTTC
TRBJ1-2 | TRBV5-1 | NA | TRBD1 | CASSRTGRDYGYTF | TGCGCCAGCAGCCGGACAGGGAGAGACTATGGCTACACCTTC
TRBJ1-1 | TRBV30 | NA | NA | CASGRDRNTEAFF | TGTGCCTCTGGGAGGGATCGGAACACTGAAGCTTTCTTT
TRBJ1-1 | TRBV7-8 | NA | NA | CASSFRGEVAFF | TGTGCCAGCAGCTTCCGCGGGGAGGTAGCTTTCTTT
TRBJ2-2 | TRBV27 | NA | NA | CASKLTNTGELFF | TGTGCCAGCAAGCTTACGAACACCGGGGAGCTGTTTTTT
TRBJ1-3 | TRBV11-2 | NA | NA | CASSLAGGDSGNTIYF | TGTGCCAGCAGCTTAGCCGGCGGGGACTCTGGAAACACCATATATTTT
TRBJ1-6 | TRBV6-1 | few | NA | CASGREFLPDSPLHF | TGTGCCAGCGGGAGGGAGTTTCTCCCAGATTCACCCCTCCACTTT
TRBJ1-1 | TRBV5-1 | NA | NA | CASSLEQGWDTEAFF | TGCGCCAGCAGCTTGGAACAGGGATGGGACACTGAAGCTTTCTTT
TRBJ1-5 | TRBV19 | NA | NA | CASSVSQVGNQPQHF | TGTGCCAGTAGTGTTTCACAGGTGGGCAATCAGCCCCAGCATTTT
TRBJ2-1 | TRBV5-1 | NA | TRBD1 | CASSSTGARNNEQFF | TGCGCCAGCAGCTCCACAGGGGCGAGGAACAATGAGCAGTTCTTC
TRBJ1-2 | TRBV28 | NA | NA | CASSLDSPYGYTF | TGTGCCAGCAGTTTAGACAGCCCCTATGGCTACACCTTC
TRBJ1-1 | TRBV6-4 | NA | TRBD1 | CASRNRGTNTEAFF | TGTGCCAGCAGAAACAGGGGGACGAACACTGAAGCTTTCTTT
TRBJ1-5 | TRBV30 | NA | NA | CAWSVRPNQPQHF | TGTGCCTGGAGTGTCAGGCCCAATCAGCCCCAGCATTTT
TRBJ2-1 | TRBV30 | few | TRBD1 | CARSGTGVEQFF | TGTGCCAGATCTGGGACAGGGGTCGAGCAGTTCTTC
TRBJ2-5 | TRBV18 | NA | TRBD2 | CASSPGTSVETQYF | TGTGCCAGCTCACCCGGGACTAGCGTTGAGACCCAGTACTTC
TRBJ1-4 | TRBV4-3 | NA | TRBD1 | CASTRTGAPNEKLFF | TGCGCCAGCACTCGGACAGGGGCCCCTAATGAAAAACTGTTTTTT
TRBJ1-6 | TRBV5-6 | few | NA | CASSLRGPLHF | TGTGCCAGCAGCTTACGCGGACCCCTCCACTTT
TRBJ1-5 | TRBV19 | NA | TRBD1 | CASSSTGARYQPQHF | TGTGCCAGTAGTTCAACAGGGGCGCGGTATCAGCCCCAGCATTTT
TRBJ1-5 | TRBV7-2 | NA | NA | CASSLRGEGQPQHF | TGTGCCAGCAGCTTGAGGGGGGAGGGTCAGCCCCAGCATTTT
TRBJ2-3 | TRBV5-4 | NA | NA | CASSDDSFTQYF | TGTGCCAGCAGCGATGACTCATTTACGCAGTATTTT
TRBJ1-2 | TRBV5-4 | NA | TRBD1 | CASSPRQGSSYGYTF | TGTGCCAGCAGCCCTAGACAGGGATCGTCCTATGGCTACACCTTC
TRBJ2-3 | TRBV6-6 | NA | NA | CASSYYEGDTQYF | TGTGCCAGCAGTTACTATGAGGGAGATACGCAGTATTTT
TRBJ1-1 | TRBV11-3 | NA | NA | CASSAQQETEAFF | TGTGCCAGCAGCGCCCAACAGGAGACTGAAGCTTTCTTT
TRBJ2-5 | TRBV5-1 | NA | NA | CASSLGRYQETQYF | TGCGCCAGCAGCTTGGGTCGGTACCAAGAGACCCAGTACTTC
TRBJ2-1 | TRBV5-1 | NA | NA | CASRPTGTSYEQFF | TGCGCCAGCAGACCTACCGGGACTTCGTATGAGCAGTTCTTC
TRBJ2-6 | TRBV4-1 | NA | TRBD1 | CASSQEGRGRTGANVLTF | TGCGCCAGCAGCCAAGAGGGCAGGGGGCGGACTGGGGCCAACGTCCTGACTTTC
TRBJ1-2 | TRBV11-3 | NA | TRBD1 | CASSAQGTDVYGYTF | TGTGCCAGCAGCGCGCAAGGGACAGATGTTTATGGCTACACCTTC
TRBJ1-2 | TRBV7-9 | NA | NA | CASSLMGARGYTF | TGTGCCAGCAGCTTAATGGGGGCCCGGGGCTACACCTTC
TRBJ2-7 | TRBV10-3 | few | NA | CAISEDRSYEQYF | TGTGCCATCAGTGAGGACAGGAGCTACGAGCAGTACTTC
TRBJ2-2 | TRBV19 | NA | TRBD1 | CASNLQGAGELFF | TGTGCCAGTAACTTACAGGGGGCCGGGGAGCTGTTTTTT
TRBJ1-4 | TRBV5-4 | NA | TRBD1 | CASSRDRGSANEKLFF | TGTGCCAGCAGCCGGGACAGGGGGTCGGCTAATGAAAAACTGTTTTTT
TRBJ1-1 | TRBV28 | NA | NA | CASSPPVDTEAFF | TGTGCCAGCAGCCCCCCGGTGGACACTGAAGCTTTCTTT
TRBJ2-4 | TRBV6-1 | NA | NA | CASSEAGAGNIQYF | TGTGCCAGCAGTGAAGCGGGGGCTGGGAACATTCAGTACTTC
TRBJ2-1 | TRBV5-1 | NA | NA | CASSLGRDNEQFF | TGCGCCAGCAGCTTGGGGAGGGACAATGAGCAGTTCTTC
TRBJ2-7 | TRBV19 | NA | TRBD1 | CASGQGQEQYF | TGTGCCAGCGGACAGGGACAAGAGCAGTACTTC
TRBJ1-1 | TRBV7-9 | few | NA | CASAKRNTEAFF | TGTGCCAGCGCGAAAAGGAACACTGAAGCTTTCTTT
TRBJ1-4 | TRBV5-1 | NA | TRBD1 | CASSLGTGRNEKLFF | TGCGCCAGCAGCTTGGGGACAGGGCGGAATGAAAAACTGTTTTTT
TRBJ1-2 | TRBV29-1 | NA | NA | CSVEGLNYGYTF | TGCAGCGTTGAAGGGCTGAACTATGGCTACACCTTC
TRBJ1-1 | TRBV7-2 | once | TRBD1 | CASSPWDRGRSTEAFF | TGTGCCAGCAGCCCCTGGGACAGGGGGCGAAGCACTGAAGCTTTCTTT
TRBJ2-7 | TRBV5-1 | NA | NA | CASSLEVPSYEQYF | TGCGCCAGCAGCTTAGAGGTACCCTCCTACGAGCAGTACTTC
TRBJ1-5 | TRBV6-1 | NA | TRBD1 | CASRETGSGGQPQHF | TGTGCCAGCAGGGAGACAGGGAGTGGTGGGCAGCCCCAGCATTTT
TRBJ1-6 | TRBV5-5 | NA | NA | CASISPGYNSPLHF | TGTGCCAGCATTTCTCCGGGGTATAATTCACCCCTCCACTTT
TRBJ1-3 | TRBV29-1 | NA | TRBD1 | CSAKTGTGNTIYF | TGCAGCGCCAAGACAGGGACTGGAAACACCATATATTTT
TRBJ1-1 | TRBV30 | NA | NA | CAWAYFSGGEAFF | TGTGCCTGGGCTTACTTTTCGGGGGGTGAAGCTTTCTTT